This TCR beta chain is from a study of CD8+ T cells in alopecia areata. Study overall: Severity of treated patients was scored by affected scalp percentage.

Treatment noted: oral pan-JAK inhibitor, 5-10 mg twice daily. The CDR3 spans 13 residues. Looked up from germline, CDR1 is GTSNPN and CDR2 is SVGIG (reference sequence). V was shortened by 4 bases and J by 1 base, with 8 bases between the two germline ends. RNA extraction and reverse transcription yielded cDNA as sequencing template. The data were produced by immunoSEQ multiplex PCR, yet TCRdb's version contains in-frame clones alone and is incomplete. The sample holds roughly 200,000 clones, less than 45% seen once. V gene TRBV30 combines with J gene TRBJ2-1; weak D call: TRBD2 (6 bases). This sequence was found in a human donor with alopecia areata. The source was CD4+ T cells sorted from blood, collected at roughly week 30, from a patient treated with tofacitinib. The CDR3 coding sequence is TGTGCCTGGACGGCGGGGTCCTACAATGAGCAGTTCTTC. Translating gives CAWTAGSYNEQFF.